One sample yielded the 31 T cell receptor beta chains listed below, sequenced in a study of blood T cells in healthy people across ages. Together with a sample-barcoded 5' primer, a J-beta primer mix was included in a second PCR lasting roughly 6 to 12 cycles. TCRdb passed the 5' RACE reads through MiXCR, listing each CDR3 protein once. Among over a million distinct CDR3 sequences listed, about 40% were seen once. Sequenced sample: blood. All receptors derive from a woman between 18 and 30 years old in good health.

The chain recombines TRBV30 with TRBJ2-1, with D perhaps matching TRBD1 (6 bases). This CDR3 region has 14 residues. Trimming stripped 0 bases from V and 3 bases from J, with 9 bases between. Looked up from germline, CDR1 is GTSNPN and CDR2 is SVGIG (reference sequence). The CDR3 protein is CAWSVGAVYNEQFF. The CDR3, as DNA: TGTGCCTGGAGTGTGGGGGCGGTCTACAATGAGCAGTTCTTC.

CDR3 sequence (DNA): TGTGCCAGCACAGGCGGCGGTAGGGAGTTCTTC. Amino acids: CASTGGGREFF. The rearrangement links TRBV9 to TRBJ2-1; D is unresolved. The CDR3 runs to 11 residues. CDR1 is SGDLS, CDR2 YYNGEE, per germline. V dropped 6 bases and J dropped 14 bases, with 15 bases sitting between them.

This clonotype was seen a few times. The chain carries TRBV7-8 and TRBJ2-7; 9 nucleotides line up with TRBD2. Trimming at V came to 1 base and at J to 3 bases, leaving 13 bases not matched to a gene. The CDR3 totals 18 residues. CDR1 is SGHVS, CDR2 FQNEAQ, per germline. CDR3 sequence reads: CASSLGGRGLAGLYEQYF. The CDR3 region has the DNA TGTGCCAGCAGCTTAGGAGGGCGGGGGCTAGCGGGACTCTACGAGCAGTACTTC.

This clonotype appeared a few times. The CDR3 DNA reads as TGCAGTGCGGGGGGGATGGACGTACAGTTCTTC. Amino acid sequence: CSAGGMDVQFF. The V gene is TRBV20-1, the J gene TRBJ2-1, with 7 bases that match TRBD2. The CDR3 has 11 amino acids. V was pared by 6 bases and J by 13 bases, with 9 bases of the junction left unmatched. In germline, CDR1 is DFQATT, CDR2 SNEGSKA (reference sequence).

This clonotype was seen a few times. J is TRBJ2-1 and V is TRBV9; TRBD2 might be the D (6 bases). Per germline, CDR1 SGDLS and CDR2 YYNGEE. V was trimmed by 4 bases and J by 5 bases, leaving 13 bases between them. This CDR3 has 14 residues. CDR3 sequence (DNA): TGTGCCAGCAGCCCGGACTATTACGACAATGAGCAGTTCTTC. Its translation: CASSPDYYDNEQFF.

The chain has TRBV6-4 and TRBJ2-3; 12 bases map to TRBD2. The CDR3 runs to 16 residues. Per the germline V gene, CDR1 is MRHNA and CDR2 is SNTAGT. The junction had 6 bases not matched to a gene; V was cut back by 6 bases and J by 2 bases. CDR3 protein: CASSRLAGDITDTQYF. The CDR3, as DNA: TGTGCCAGCAGCCGACTAGCGGGGGATATCACAGATACGCAGTATTTT.

The V gene is TRBV5-1, the J gene TRBJ2-1; 8 bases are a match to TRBD2. CDR3 size: 15 residues. The germline gives CDR1 SGHRS, CDR2 YFSETQ. V shed 1 base and J 6 bases; nucleotides not matched to a gene: 6. The CDR3 region is CASSLYRAGVNEQFF. The DNA for the CDR3 is TGCGCCAGCAGCTTGTATCGAGCGGGAGTCAATGAGCAGTTCTTC.

This clonotype was picked up one time. The genes are TRBV28 and TRBJ2-7; tentatively, D is TRBD1 (5 bases). The CDR3 has 14 residues. The V and J ends lost 3 bases and 4 bases respectively, with 13 bases between them. Per germline, CDR1 MDHEN and CDR2 SYDVKM. In DNA form, the CDR3 reads TGTGCCAGCAGTTTTCAGGGCTCCCCATACGAGCAGTACTTC. It codes for CASSFQGSPYEQYF. Supplemented by reference TRBV28 and TRBJ2-7, the full variable domain reads DVKVTQSSRYLVKRTGEKVFLECVQDMDHENMFWYRQDPGLGLRLIYFSYDVKMKEKGDIPEGYSVSREKKERFSLILESASTNQTSMYLCASSFQGSPYEQYFGPGTRLTVT.

V gene TRBV20-1 combines with J gene TRBJ2-5, with 11 bases identical to TRBD2. This CDR3 is 16 amino acids long. Germline CDR1 reads DFQATT; CDR2 reads SNEGSKA (reference sequence). With 6 bases clipped from V and 5 bases from J, the junction kept 14 bases outside the gene matches. This CDR3 is CSAAPRSGGARETQYF. DNA for the CDR3: TGCAGTGCCGCTCCTCGTAGCGGGGGGGCCCGGGAGACCCAGTACTTC.

This clonotype has more than one count but fewer than ten. V gene TRBV12-3 or TRBV12-4 combines with J gene TRBJ2-1, with 9 bases identical to TRBD2. This CDR3 has 17 amino acids. Trimming took 3 bases from V and 7 from J; bases not matched to a gene: 13. CDR3: CASSFSRREGPGNEQFF. In DNA, the CDR3 is TGTGCCAGCAGTTTTTCTCGGCGGGAGGGCCCCGGTAATGAGCAGTTCTTC.

The chain is built from TRBV27 and TRBJ2-1, with D uncertain. This CDR3 is built from 14 residues. Trimming removed 1 base from V and 4 bases from J, with 8 bases in between. Germline CDR1 and CDR2: MNHEY and SMNVEV (reference sequence). CDR3: CASSLLSVYNEQFF. CDR3 in DNA: TGTGCCAGCAGTTTATTGTCCGTTTACAATGAGCAGTTCTTC.

This clonotype has only a few counts. In DNA, the CDR3 is TGCGCCAGCAGCCATCGGGGGAGCGGGGTGGGCGAGCAGTACTTC. Its protein product is CASSHRGSGVGEQYF. The rearrangement uses TRBV4-1 and TRBJ2-7; 7 bases align to TRBD2. This CDR3 has 15 residues. CDR1 MGHRA and CDR2 YSYEKL come from the germline V gene. V shed 3 bases and J 6 bases; nucleotides not matched to a gene: 11.

This chain uses TRBV20-1 with TRBJ1-2; 7 bases match TRBD1. CDR3 size: 16 residues. Germline CDR1 reads DFQATT; CDR2 reads SNEGSKA (reference sequence). Trimming cost V 5 bases and J 4 bases; bases outside gene matches: 16. CDR3 DNA: TGCAGTGCTCCCCGGGACAGTGGGACGATGAGCTATGGCTACACCTTC. Its translation: CSAPRDSGTMSYGYTF.

The genes are TRBV20-1 and TRBJ1-5, with unresolved D. V was trimmed by 4 bases and J by 4 bases, leaving 8 bases between them. From germline, CDR1 is DFQATT and CDR2 SNEGSKA (reference sequence). The CDR3 loop spans 12 amino acids. The CDR3 region is CSAIQGNQPQHF. The CDR3 nucleotides read TGCAGTGCTATACAAGGGAATCAGCCCCAGCATTTT.

There are a few counts of this clonotype. This rearrangement joins TRBV14 to TRBJ2-3; D ambiguous. V lost 4 bases and J lost 2, with 13 bases in between. This CDR3 is built from 15 residues. The germline V gene encodes CDR1 SGHDN and CDR2 FVKESK. The CDR3 is CASSPRRLNTDTQYF. The CDR3 coding sequence is TGTGCCAGCAGCCCTCGGCGGCTTAACACAGATACGCAGTATTTT.

For this clonotype: This may be a read error: a much more frequent sequence differs by one nucleotide. This chain links TRBV4-2 with TRBJ2-3; the D gene is possibly TRBD2 (6 bases). The CDR3 sequence is 15 residues long. V was shortened by 1 base and J by 4 bases, with 12 bases between the two germline ends. In germline, CDR1 is LGHNA, CDR2 YNFKEQ. The CDR3 spells CASSQGGTQPDTQYF. In nucleotides, the CDR3 is TGTGCCAGCAGCCAAGGCGGGACTCAACCAGATACGCAGTATTTT.

This clonotype turned up a few times. V and J are TRBV7-2 and TRBJ2-3, with 9 bases matching TRBD2. The CDR3 covers 13 residues. Germline CDR1 reads SGHTA; CDR2 reads FQGNSA. Losses at the gene ends were 4 bases for V and 9 bases for J; bases not matched to a gene: 5. The CDR3 sequence: CASSSGLALTQYF. CDR3 DNA sequence: TGTGCCAGCAGCTCTGGACTAGCGTTGACGCAGTATTTT.

For this clonotype: The germline gene is not matched at one end of the junction; a read error may be the cause. This chain uses TRBV20-1 with TRBJ2-5; 8 bases are shared with TRBD2. From germline, CDR1 is DFQATT and CDR2 SNEGSKA (reference sequence). This CDR3 is 14 amino acids long. Here the CDR3 DNA reads TGCGGTGCTAGAGATACTAGCGGCCAAGAGACCCAGTACTTC. Amino acids: CGARDTSGQETQYF.

This clonotype has a handful of counts. The chain recombines TRBV2 with TRBJ2-1, with a weak D call TRBD2 (6 bases). V lost 5 bases to trimming and J lost 3 bases, with 20 bases between them. Germline assignment: CDR1 SNHLY and CDR2 FYNNEI. The CDR3 spans 17 residues. The CDR3: CASSQTGTPLYYNEQFF. CDR3 nucleotides: TGTGCCAGCAGTCAAACCGGGACTCCCCTTTACTACAATGAGCAGTTCTTC.

As concerns this clonotype: The junction shows a germline mismatch at one end, possibly a read error. The CDR3 protein is CASSPGGRDEQYF. CDR3 coding DNA: TGTGCCAGCAGCCCAGGGGGCAGGGACGAGCAGTACTTC. This chain links TRBV5-1 with TRBJ2-7, with TRBD1 matching over 8 bases. The length of the CDR3 is 13 residues. Germline V lookup: CDR1 SGHRS, CDR2 YFSETQ.

The rearrangement uses TRBV2 and TRBJ2-1, with D possibly TRBD2 on 7 matching bases. With 6 bases removed from V and 1 base from J, the gap between germline ends came to 13 bases. The CDR3 runs 15 residues. The V gene's germline CDR1 is SNHLY and CDR2 FYNNEI. CDR3 loop: CASRAGAPSYNEQFF. Here the CDR3 DNA reads TGTGCCAGCAGGGCGGGGGCTCCTTCCTACAATGAGCAGTTCTTC.

Note on this clonotype: At one boundary the junction diverges from the germline segment, which might be a read error. The rearrangement joins TRBV20-1 to TRBJ2-5, with TRBD1 identical over 10 bases. This CDR3 has 15 amino acids. CDR1 and CDR2 from the germline V gene are DFQATT and SNEGSKA (reference sequence). Here the CDR3 DNA reads TGCAGCGCTCCACGATGGGACAGGGGATGGGAGACCCGGTACTTC. Encoded protein: CSAPRWDRGWETRYF.

This clonotype was seen just once. The gene calls are TRBV6-5 and TRBJ1-4, with D possibly TRBD1 on 5 matching bases. CDR3 size: 15 residues. Germline CDR1 MNHEY, CDR2 SVGAGI. The ends were cut back, 2 bases at V and 7 bases at J, with 14 bases in the middle. The CDR3: CASSYITGEGEKLFF. CDR3 nucleotides: TGTGCCAGCAGTTACATAACGGGGGAGGGTGAAAAACTGTTTTTT.

Ten or more counts support this clonotype. The gene calls are TRBV5-1 and TRBJ1-2; 8 nucleotides line up with TRBD1. This CDR3 is 16 amino acids long. Germline V gene lookup returns CDR1 SGHRS and CDR2 YFSETQ. J lost 8 bases, V lost 0 bases, and 12 bases had no gene match. CDR3 region: CASSLDGVTGGDGYTF. The DNA for the CDR3 is TGCGCCAGCAGCTTGGATGGTGTTACAGGGGGTGACGGCTACACCTTC.

This clonotype was found a few times. The chain combines TRBV7-2 with TRBJ2-7; D is uncertain. Trimming took 2 bases from V and 6 from J, leaving 8 bases between them. The CDR3 is 12 residues long. Germline values: CDR1 SGHTA, CDR2 FQGNSA. CDR3 in DNA: TGTGCCAGCAGCTTATCGCGGACCGAGCAGTACTTC. This encodes CASSLSRTEQYF.

This clonotype is a singleton in its sample. The chain is built from TRBV5-6 and TRBJ1-2, with D unresolved. Germline-derived CDR1 and CDR2 are SGHDT and YYEEEE. The CDR3 length is 12 residues. The ends were cut back, 0 bases at V and 6 bases at J, with 6 bases in the middle. Here the CDR3 reads CASSLEADGYTF. The CDR3 nucleotides read TGTGCCAGCAGCTTGGAGGCCGATGGCTACACCTTC.

The rearrangement uses TRBV10-3 and TRBJ2-1; D is undetermined. Trimming removed 4 bases at V and 10 bases at J, with 8 bases between. The CDR3 extends over 11 amino acids. Germline V lookup: CDR1 ENHRY, CDR2 SYGVKD. Here the CDR3 reads CAISALNEQFF. Written as DNA, the CDR3 is TGTGCCATCAGTGCCCTGAACGAGCAGTTCTTC.

This clonotype was observed a few times. The V gene is TRBV7-2, the J gene TRBJ2-7, with D perhaps matching TRBD2 (6 bases). The CDR3 length is 14 residues. CDR1 and CDR2 from the germline V gene are SGHTA and FQGNSA. Trimming pared 1 base from V and 2 bases from J, leaving 9 bases between. CDR3 protein: CASSLGTITYEQYF. CDR3 bases: TGTGCCAGCAGCTTAGGGACTATTACCTACGAGCAGTACTTC.

As to this clonotype: A single base separates this from a much larger clone, so it may be a read error. The gene calls are TRBV29-1 and TRBJ1-1, with D perhaps matching TRBD1 (5 bases). Germline lookup yields CDR1 SQVTM and CDR2 ANQGSEA. Trimming pared 4 bases from V and 2 bases from J, leaving 11 bases between. CDR3 length: 13 amino acids. CDR3 protein: CSVARGGNTEAFF. The CDR3 DNA follows: TGCAGCGTTGCGAGGGGTGGAAACACTGAAGCTTTCTTT.

V gene TRBV4-1 combines with J gene TRBJ1-4, with D perhaps TRBD1 (5 bases). Germline assignment: CDR1 MGHRA and CDR2 YSYEKL. The CDR3 contains 15 residues. Trimming pared 4 bases from V and 2 bases from J, leaving 11 bases between. In DNA form, the CDR3 reads TGCGCCAGCAGCCCCCAGACAGCTACTAATGAAAAACTGTTTTTT. Translated: CASSPQTATNEKLFF.

The table lists this clonotype with a few counts. As DNA, the CDR3 is TGTGCCAGCAGCCCCGGGCTAGCGGGGGCCAACCGGGGGCAGTTCTTC. The encoded protein is CASSPGLAGANRGQFF. The chain recombines TRBV28 with TRBJ2-1, with TRBD2 matching 10 bases. V lost 6 bases to trimming and J lost 12 bases; unmatched junction nucleotides: 17. The CDR3 extends over 16 amino acids. Germline loops: CDR1 MDHEN, CDR2 SYDVKM.